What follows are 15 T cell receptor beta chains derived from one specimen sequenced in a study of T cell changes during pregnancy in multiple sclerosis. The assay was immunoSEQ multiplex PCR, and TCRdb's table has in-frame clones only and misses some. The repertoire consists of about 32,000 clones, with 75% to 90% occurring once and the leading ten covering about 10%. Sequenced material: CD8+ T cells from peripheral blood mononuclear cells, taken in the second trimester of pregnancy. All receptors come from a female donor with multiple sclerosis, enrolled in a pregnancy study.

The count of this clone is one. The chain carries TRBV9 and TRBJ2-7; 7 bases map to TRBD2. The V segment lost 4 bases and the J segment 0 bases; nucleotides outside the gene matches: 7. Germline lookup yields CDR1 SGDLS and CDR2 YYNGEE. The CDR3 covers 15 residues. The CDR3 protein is CASSSGEGSSYEQYF. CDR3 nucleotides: TGTGCCAGCAGCTCGGGGGAGGGGAGCTCCTACGAGCAGTACTTC.

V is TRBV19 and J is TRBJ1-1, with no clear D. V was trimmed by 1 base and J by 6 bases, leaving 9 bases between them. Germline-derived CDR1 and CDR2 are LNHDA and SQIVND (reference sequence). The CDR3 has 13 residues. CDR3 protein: CASSIGGLAEAFF. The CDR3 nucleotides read TGTGCCAGTAGTATAGGAGGACTGGCTGAAGCTTTCTTT.

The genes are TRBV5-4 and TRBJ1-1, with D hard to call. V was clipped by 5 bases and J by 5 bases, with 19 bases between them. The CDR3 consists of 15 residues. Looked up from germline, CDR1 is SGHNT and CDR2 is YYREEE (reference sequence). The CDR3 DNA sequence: TGTGCCAGCAGGGGGATGGGCGGGGAGCATACTGAAGCTTTCTTT. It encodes CASRGMGGEHTEAFF. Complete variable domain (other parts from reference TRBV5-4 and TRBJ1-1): ETGVTQSPTHLIKTRGQQVTLRCSSQSGHNTVSWYQQALGQGPQFIFQYYREEENGRGNFPPRFSGLQFPNYSSELNVNALELDDSALYLCASRGMGGEHTEAFFGQGTRLTVV.

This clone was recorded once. CDR3 nucleotide sequence: TGTGCCAGCAGCTTTGTCACACTAGCGGGAGTGGGGACCCAGTACTTC. Protein: CASSFVTLAGVGTQYF. The chain employs TRBV12-1 and TRBJ2-5; TRBD2, the D gene given by the table, was not confirmed from the DNA. TRBV12-1 is marked as a pseudogene. The CDR3 contains 16 residues.

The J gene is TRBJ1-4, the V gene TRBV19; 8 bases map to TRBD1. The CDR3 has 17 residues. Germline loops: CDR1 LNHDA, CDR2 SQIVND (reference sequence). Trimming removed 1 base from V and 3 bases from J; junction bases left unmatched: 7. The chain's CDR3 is CASSIGPGQGANEKLFF. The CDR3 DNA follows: TGTGCCAGTAGTATAGGCCCCGGACAGGGCGCTAATGAAAAACTGTTTTTT. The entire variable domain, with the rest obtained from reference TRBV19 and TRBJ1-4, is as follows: DGGITQSPKYLFRKEGQNVTLSCEQNLNHDAMYWYRQDPGQGLRLIYYSQIVNDFQKGDIAEGYSVSREKKESFPLTVTSAQKNPTAFYLCASSIGPGQGANEKLFFGSGTQLSVL.

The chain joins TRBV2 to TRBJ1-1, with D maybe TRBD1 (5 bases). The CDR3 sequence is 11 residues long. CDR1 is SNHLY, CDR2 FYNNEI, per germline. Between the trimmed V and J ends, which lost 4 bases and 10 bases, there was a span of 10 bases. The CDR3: CASSGGEGAFF. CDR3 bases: TGTGCCAGCAGTGGGGGGGAGGGAGCTTTCTTT.

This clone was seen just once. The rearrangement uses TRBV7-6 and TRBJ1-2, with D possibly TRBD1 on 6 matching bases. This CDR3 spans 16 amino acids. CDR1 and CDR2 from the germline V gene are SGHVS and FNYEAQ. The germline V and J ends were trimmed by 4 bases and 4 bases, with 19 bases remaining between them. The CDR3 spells CASSSPQGLGGYGYTF. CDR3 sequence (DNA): TGTGCCAGCAGCTCACCTCAGGGGCTTGGGGGCTATGGCTACACCTTC.

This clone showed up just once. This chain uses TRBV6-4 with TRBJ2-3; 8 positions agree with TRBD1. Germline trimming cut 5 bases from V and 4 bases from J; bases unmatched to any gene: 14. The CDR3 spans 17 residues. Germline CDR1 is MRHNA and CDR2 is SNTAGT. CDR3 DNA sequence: TGTGCCAGCAGTCCTTCCCCAGGGGGCAAGGGGGCAGATACGCAGTATTTT. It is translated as CASSPSPGGKGADTQYF.

The CDR3 reads CASSEVRGWANTEAFF. The CDR3 DNA sequence: TGTGCCAGCAGTGAAGTGCGGGGTTGGGCGAACACTGAAGCTTTCTTT. The chain has TRBV6-1 and TRBJ1-1; D gene ambiguous. Looked up from germline, CDR1 is MNHNS and CDR2 is SASEGT. Trimming removed 1 base from V and 1 base from J, with 13 bases in between. The CDR3 extends over 16 amino acids.

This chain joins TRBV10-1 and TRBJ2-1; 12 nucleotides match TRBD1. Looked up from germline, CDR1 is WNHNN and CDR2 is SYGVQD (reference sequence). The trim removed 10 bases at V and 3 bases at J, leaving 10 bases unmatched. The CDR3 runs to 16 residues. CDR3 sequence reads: CATQPGQGALYNEQFF. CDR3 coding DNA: TGCGCCACCCAACCGGGACAGGGGGCTCTCTACAATGAGCAGTTCTTC.

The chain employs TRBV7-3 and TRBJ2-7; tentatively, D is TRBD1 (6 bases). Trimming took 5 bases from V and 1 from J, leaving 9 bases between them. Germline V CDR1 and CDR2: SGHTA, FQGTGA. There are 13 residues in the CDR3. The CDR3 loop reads CASSPDSSYEQYF. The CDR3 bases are TGTGCCAGCAGCCCGGACAGTTCCTACGAGCAGTACTTC.

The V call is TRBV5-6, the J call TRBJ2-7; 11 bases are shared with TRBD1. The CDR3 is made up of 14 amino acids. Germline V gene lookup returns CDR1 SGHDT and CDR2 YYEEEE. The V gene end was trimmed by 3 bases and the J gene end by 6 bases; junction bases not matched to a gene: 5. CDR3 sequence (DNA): TGTGCCAGCAGCTGGGGGACAGGGGGACGCGAGCAGTACTTC. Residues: CASSWGTGGREQYF.

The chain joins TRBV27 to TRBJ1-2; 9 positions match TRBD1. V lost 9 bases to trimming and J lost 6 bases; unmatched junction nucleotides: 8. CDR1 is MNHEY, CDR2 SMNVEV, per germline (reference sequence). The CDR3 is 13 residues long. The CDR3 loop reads CASSGTGLNGYTF. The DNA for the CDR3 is TGTGCCAGTTCCGGGACAGGGCTCAATGGCTACACCTTC.

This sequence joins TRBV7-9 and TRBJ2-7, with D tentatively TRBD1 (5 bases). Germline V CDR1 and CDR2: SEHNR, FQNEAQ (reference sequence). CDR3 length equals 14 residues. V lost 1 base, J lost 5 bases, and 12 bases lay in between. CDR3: CASSLVQGRHEQYF. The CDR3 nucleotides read TGTGCCAGCAGCTTAGTTCAGGGTCGACACGAGCAGTACTTC.

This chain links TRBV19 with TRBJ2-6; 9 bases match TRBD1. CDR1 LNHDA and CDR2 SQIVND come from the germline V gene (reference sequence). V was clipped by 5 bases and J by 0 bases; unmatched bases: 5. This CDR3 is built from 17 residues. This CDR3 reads CASSPGTGSSGANVLTF. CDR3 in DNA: TGTGCCAGTAGTCCGGGGACAGGGTCCTCTGGGGCCAACGTCCTGACTTTC.